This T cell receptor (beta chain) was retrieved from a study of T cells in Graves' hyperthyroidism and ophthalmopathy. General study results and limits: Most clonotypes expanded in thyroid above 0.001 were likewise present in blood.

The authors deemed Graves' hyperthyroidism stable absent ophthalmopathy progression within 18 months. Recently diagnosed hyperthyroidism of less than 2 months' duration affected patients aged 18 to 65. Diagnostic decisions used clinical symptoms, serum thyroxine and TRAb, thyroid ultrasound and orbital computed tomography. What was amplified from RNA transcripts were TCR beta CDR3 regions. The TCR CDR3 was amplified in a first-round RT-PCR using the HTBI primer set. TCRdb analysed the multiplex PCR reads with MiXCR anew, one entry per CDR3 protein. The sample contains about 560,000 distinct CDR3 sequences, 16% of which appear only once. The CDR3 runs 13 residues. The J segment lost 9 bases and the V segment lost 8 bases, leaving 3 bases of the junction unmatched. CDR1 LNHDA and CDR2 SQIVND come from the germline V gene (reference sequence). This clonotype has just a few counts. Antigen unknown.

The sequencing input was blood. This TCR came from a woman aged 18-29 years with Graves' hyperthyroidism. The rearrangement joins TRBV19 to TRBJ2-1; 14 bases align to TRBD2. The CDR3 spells CASAGTSGSEQFF. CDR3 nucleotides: TGTGCCAGTGCCGGGACTAGCGGGAGTGAGCAGTTCTTC.